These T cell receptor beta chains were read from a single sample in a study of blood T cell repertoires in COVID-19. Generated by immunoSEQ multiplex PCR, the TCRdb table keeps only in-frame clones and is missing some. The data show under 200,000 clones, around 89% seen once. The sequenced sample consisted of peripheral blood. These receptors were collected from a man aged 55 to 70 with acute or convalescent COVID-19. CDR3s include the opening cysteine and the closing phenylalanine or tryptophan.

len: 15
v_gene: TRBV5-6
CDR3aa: CASSLGRGGTGELFF

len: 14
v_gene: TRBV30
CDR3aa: CAWSVDRGNYGYTF

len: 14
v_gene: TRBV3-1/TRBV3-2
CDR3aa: CASSQRTGLNGYTF

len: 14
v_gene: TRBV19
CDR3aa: CASSPSGRNYGYTF

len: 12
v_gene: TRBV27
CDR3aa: CASSLRGGEQFF

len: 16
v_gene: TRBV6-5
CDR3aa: CASSYRASGRRDTQYF

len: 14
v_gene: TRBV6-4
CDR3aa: CATRGAGRGDEQFF

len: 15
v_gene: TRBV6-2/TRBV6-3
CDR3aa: CASSTHRAVDYGYTF

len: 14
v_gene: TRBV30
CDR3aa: CAWSSWQATYGYTF

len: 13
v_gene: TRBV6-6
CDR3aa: CASRPTGTEKLFF

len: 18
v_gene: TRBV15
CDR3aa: CATSRAFRGTSSYNEQFF

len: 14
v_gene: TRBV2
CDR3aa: CASIPTATYNEQFF

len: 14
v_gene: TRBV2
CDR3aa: CASSRDRGNTEAFF

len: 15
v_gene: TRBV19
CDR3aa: CASSIDSGGGETQYF

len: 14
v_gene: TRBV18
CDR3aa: CASSPSGTGSRYTF

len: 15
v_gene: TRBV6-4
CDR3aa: CASRASGGPGGGYTF

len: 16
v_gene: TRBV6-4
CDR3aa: CASSDGQRVTTDTQYF

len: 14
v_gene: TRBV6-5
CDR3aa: CASSYQSGVYEQYF

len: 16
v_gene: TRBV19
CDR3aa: CASNDPRGLGTGELFF

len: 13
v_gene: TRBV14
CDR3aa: CASSPLNTAEAFF

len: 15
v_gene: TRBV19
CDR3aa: CASSIDGGAHYGYTF

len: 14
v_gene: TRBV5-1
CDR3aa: CASSLTQGSPEAFF

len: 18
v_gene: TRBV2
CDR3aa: CASSEDGTGSLVGNTIYF

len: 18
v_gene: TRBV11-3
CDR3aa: CASSLGGSPGAWSNEQFF

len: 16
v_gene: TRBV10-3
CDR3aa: CASSALSGASTDTQYF

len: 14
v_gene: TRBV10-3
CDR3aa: CAISELTWADTQYF

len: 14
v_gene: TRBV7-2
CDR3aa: CASSPGRANTEAFF

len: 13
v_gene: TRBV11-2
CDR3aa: CASSSGTAKVAFF

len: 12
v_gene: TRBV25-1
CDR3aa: CASQGQAYEQYF

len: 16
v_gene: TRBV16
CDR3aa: CASSHQGSGLNQPQHF

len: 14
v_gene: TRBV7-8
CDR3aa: CASSIGQGTRKLFF

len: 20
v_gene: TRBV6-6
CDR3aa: CASSPVRPGTSGSGANEQFF

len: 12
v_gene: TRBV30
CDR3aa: CAWAQGYQPQHF

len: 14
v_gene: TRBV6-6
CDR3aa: CASSPTESGSPLHF

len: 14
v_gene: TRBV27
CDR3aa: CASTSLLGAYEQYF

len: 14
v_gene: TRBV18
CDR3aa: CASSPVRDTGELFF

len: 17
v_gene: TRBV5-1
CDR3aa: CASSLGLAGESYNEQFF

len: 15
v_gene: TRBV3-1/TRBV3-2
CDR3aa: CASSRRTPGANVLTF

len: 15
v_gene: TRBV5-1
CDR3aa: CASSLDTRAYNEQFF

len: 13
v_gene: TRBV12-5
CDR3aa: CASEGGEANEQYF

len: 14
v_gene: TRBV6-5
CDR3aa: CASSAGTGANVLTF

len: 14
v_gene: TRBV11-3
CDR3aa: CASSRTGSNYGYTF

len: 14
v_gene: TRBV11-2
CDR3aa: CASSLRLRGPEAFF

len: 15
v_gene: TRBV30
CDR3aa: CAWGLAGGGRETQYF

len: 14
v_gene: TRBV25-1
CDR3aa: CASSEAGKNSPLHF

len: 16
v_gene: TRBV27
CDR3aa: CASSFSGSSYNSPLHF

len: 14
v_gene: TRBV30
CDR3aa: CAWSAEGADYGYTF

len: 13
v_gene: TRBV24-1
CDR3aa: CATSDLRGGGYTF

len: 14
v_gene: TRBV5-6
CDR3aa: CASSFLAAEGEQYF

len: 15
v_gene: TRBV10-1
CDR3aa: CASSPGQGGTDTQYF

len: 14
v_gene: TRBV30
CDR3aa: CAWSTSGGYNEQFF

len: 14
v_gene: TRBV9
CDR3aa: CASNRGSLGETQYF